The 14 T cell receptor beta chains given below trace back to one sample, sequenced in a study of kidney transplant recipient with SARS-CoV-2 infection. TCRdb reprocessed the reads via MiXCR and lists one record per CDR3 protein. The table includes fewer than 250,000 distinct CDR3 sequences, under 35% detected once. The starting material was a blood sample, obtained at baseline and on day 111 from a kidney transplant recipient. All receptors come from a male patient between 25 and 39 years old who had COVID-19 and was a kidney transplant recipient. Some of these T cells may belong to the graft donor.

This clonotype came up many times. The J gene is TRBJ1-2, the V gene TRBV29-1, with D perhaps TRBD1 (5 bases). This CDR3 comprises 12 residues. CDR1 is SQVTM and CDR2 is ANQGSEA in the germline V gene. V was shortened by 5 bases and J by 4 bases, with 11 bases between the two germline ends. The CDR3, as DNA: TGCAGCGTTCCACTGAGGGGCTATGGCTACACCTTC. Its translation is CSVPLRGYGYTF.

With respect to this clonotype: A much larger clone sits a single nucleotide away, making a read error possible. The CDR3 is CASSIRCNEQFF. The CDR3 DNA is TGTGCCAGTAGTATTCGTTGCAATGAGCAGTTCTTC. This rearrangement joins TRBV19 to TRBJ2-1; D ambiguous. CDR1 is LNHDA, CDR2 SQIVND, per germline (reference sequence). V was shortened by 3 bases and J by 6 bases, with 6 bases between the two germline ends. The CDR3 loop spans 12 amino acids.

This clonotype was seen ten or more times. J is TRBJ2-1 and V is TRBV27, with a tentative D call TRBD2 (5 bases). Trimming pared 5 bases from V and 0 bases from J, leaving 14 bases between. CDR1 is MNHEY, CDR2 SMNVEV, per germline (reference sequence). The CDR3 covers 16 residues. CDR3 DNA: TGTGCCAGCAGTCCCCTGAGACTAATCTCCTACAATGAGCAGTTCTTC. This encodes CASSPLRLISYNEQFF.

Remarks on this clonotype: A read error may explain this, as a much larger clone is one base away. V gene TRBV4-1 combines with J gene TRBJ1-5; 8 positions agree with TRBD1. Germline CDR1 reads MGHRA; CDR2 reads YSYEKL. CDR3 length: 14 amino acids. J gave up 6 bases and V 6 bases, and 7 bases lay outside the gene matches. The CDR3 sequence is CASSPRQGSQPQHF. CDR3 bases: TGCGCCAGCAGTCCCCGACAGGGGAGTCAGCCCCAGCATTTT.

The table lists this clonotype with a count of one. A read error may explain this, as a much larger clone is one base away. The chain has TRBV2 and TRBJ1-6, with a weak D call TRBD1 (6 bases). The CDR3 has 13 amino acids. Germline CDR1 SNHLY, CDR2 FYNNEI. CDR3 DNA: TGTGCCAGAGGGGGGTCTAGCGAATCACCCTTCCACTTT. Its translation: CARGGSSESPFHF.

There are many counts of this clonotype. The gene calls are TRBV28 and TRBJ2-3, with 7 bases aligning to TRBD1. The CDR3 totals 17 residues. Germline values: CDR1 MDHEN, CDR2 SYDVKM. Trimming at V came to 7 bases and at J to 0 bases, leaving 13 bases not matched to a gene. As DNA, the CDR3 is TGTGCCAGCACCCCTCTGGGACAGCAATCTAGCACAGATACGCAGTATTTT. It codes for CASTPLGQQSSTDTQYF.

For this clonotype: This sequence may be a read error, since a much larger clone differs from it by one base. This chain uses TRBV24-1 with TRBJ1-2; unclear D gene. The CDR3 loop spans 14 amino acids. V was pared by 7 bases and J by 4 bases, with 15 bases between. The germline V gene encodes CDR1 KGHDR and CDR2 SFDVKD. The DNA of the CDR3 is TGTGCCACCAGCTCACAGACGTCGCCCTATGGCTACACCTTC. Protein: CATSSQTSPYGYTF.

Comment on this clonotype: Since a much larger clone is just one base distant, this may be a read error. V is TRBV10-3 and J is TRBJ1-1; possibly TRBD1 for D (6 bases). The CDR3 has 13 amino acids. Looked up from germline, CDR1 is ENHRY and CDR2 is SYGVKD. The CDR3: CAISRTENTEALF. The CDR3 nucleotides read TGTGCCATCAGTAGGACAGAGAACACTGAAGCTCTCTTT.

Concerning this clonotype itself: This could be a read error, since a much larger clone is one nucleotide away. It is likely a read error, because the conserved phenylalanine at the end of the CDR3 is missing. The chain links TRBV6-5 to TRBJ1-2, with D perhaps matching TRBD1 (6 bases). V lost 6 bases, J lost 0 bases, and 14 bases lay in between. This CDR3 has 15 residues. The germline CDR1 and CDR2 sequences are MNHEY and SVGAGI. The chain's CDR3 is CASRLTGRSNYGYTL. The CDR3 DNA is TGTGCCAGCAGGCTAACAGGGCGTTCTAACTATGGCTACACCCTC.

This clonotype was counted many times. The genes are TRBV25-1 and TRBJ1-2; D is uncertain. This CDR3 contains 17 residues. The V gene lost 5 bases and the J gene lost 4 bases, with 23 bases spanning the gap. Germline CDR1 is MGHDK and CDR2 is SYGVNS. The DNA of the CDR3 is TGTGCCAGCAGTAGCTACAGAGAACTGGGAAAGACCTATGGCTACACCTTC. Protein: CASSSYRELGKTYGYTF.

Turning to this clonotype: Given a much more abundant clone one base away, this may be a read error. The chain carries TRBV6-9 and TRBJ1-2, with D uncertain. The CDR3 extends over 17 amino acids. Germline V lookup: CDR1 MNHGY, CDR2 SVAAGI. DNA of the CDR3: TGTGCCAGCAGTAATTGGAAGCCTTACGGAAAGACCTATGACTACACCTTC. Its translation is CASSNWKPYGKTYDYTF.

The V call is TRBV29-1, the J call TRBJ2-7; TRBD1 agrees at 7 bases. V dropped 4 bases and J dropped 4; count of bases not matched to a gene: 7. Germline CDR1 SQVTM, CDR2 ANQGSEA. CDR3 length: 13 residues. The CDR3 loop is CSVAEDRRYEQYF. CDR3 DNA: TGCAGCGTTGCGGAGGACAGGAGGTACGAGCAGTACTTC.

About this clonotype: A much larger clone lies a single base off, so this may be a read error. CDR3 sequence reads: CATSPKSSTRKTYGYAF. The CDR3 DNA reads as TGTGCCACCAGTCCCAAGTCTAGTACCAGAAAGACCTATGGCTACGCCTTC. The V call is TRBV24-1, the J call TRBJ2-7; no clear D. This CDR3 has 17 residues. Germline CDR1 is KGHDR and CDR2 is SFDVKD.

To note about this clonotype: This may be a read error: a much more frequent sequence differs by one nucleotide. The chain has TRBV11-2 and TRBJ1-1; D is uncertain. This CDR3 is 15 amino acids long. The germline gives CDR1 SGHAT, CDR2 FQNNGV. CDR3 in amino acids: CARSLVGPRGTEAFF. The CDR3 DNA is TGTGCCCGCAGCTTAGTTGGGCCCCGTGGGACTGAAGCTTTCTTT.